These 7 T cell receptor beta chains originate from one sample sequenced in a study of shared clonotypes between healthy human individuals. The repertoire was sequenced with immunoSEQ multiplex PCR; TCRdb's copy has only in-frame clones and lacks some. The data contain more than 550,000 clones, 90% of them singletons. The specimen sequenced was memory CD8+ T cells from PBMCs. Regarding subset: CD45RO+ cells pooled with CCR7-negative TemRA cells. Receptors originate from a young man in good health. Some clones in this sample may be carry-over from other donors' samples.

The chain couples TRBV5-1 to TRBJ1-2, with D uncertain. The CDR3 loop spans 15 amino acids. Germline values: CDR1 SGHRS, CDR2 YFSETQ. Deletions cut 4 bases from V and 1 base from J, with 14 bases between. The chain's CDR3 is CASSPDGSHNYGYTF. CDR3 DNA sequence: TGCGCCAGCAGCCCGGACGGGAGCCATAACTATGGCTACACCTTC.

V is TRBV9 and J is TRBJ2-6; D call uncertain. Trimming removed 4 bases at V and 2 bases at J, with 7 bases between. The CDR3 is 14 residues long. Germline V gene lookup returns CDR1 SGDLS and CDR2 YYNGEE. CDR3 residues: CASSLQAGANVLTF. DNA of the CDR3: TGTGCCAGCAGCCTGCAGGCTGGGGCCAACGTCCTGACTTTC. Filled out from reference TRBV9 and TRBJ2-6, the complete variable domain reads DSGVTQTPKHLITATGQRVTLRCSPRSGDLSVYWYQQSLDQGLQFLIQYYNGEERAKGNILERFSAQQFPDLHSELNLSSLELGDSALYFCASSLQAGANVLTFGAGSRLTVL.

The chain recombines TRBV9 with TRBJ1-2, with no clear D. The CDR3 extends over 12 amino acids. In germline, CDR1 is SGDLS, CDR2 YYNGEE. V gave up 7 bases and J gave up 3 bases, with 10 bases separating them. The CDR3 bases are TGTGCCAGCCGTGGGGTCGACTATGGCTACACCTTC. Its protein is CASRGVDYGYTF.

The V gene is TRBV28, the J gene TRBJ2-1; D perhaps matches TRBD2 (6 bases). The CDR3 consists of 15 residues. Germline CDR1 reads MDHEN; CDR2 reads SYDVKM. Trimming took 7 bases from V and 4 from J, leaving 17 bases between them. The CDR3 region is CASIGLAFTYNEQFF. The CDR3 nucleotides are TGTGCCAGCATAGGTCTAGCGTTTACGTACAATGAGCAGTTCTTC.

The rearrangement links TRBV29-1 to TRBJ2-3, with D possibly matching TRBD2 (5 bases). Trimming took off 7 bases at V and 7 bases at J, with 15 bases between the two ends. The CDR3 sequence is 12 residues long. Per the germline V gene, CDR1 is SQVTM and CDR2 is ANQGSEA. For the CDR3, the DNA is TGCAGCGGGGCGGGCCCCATTTATACGCAGTATTTT. This sequence encodes CSGAGPIYTQYF.

The rearrangement joins TRBV4-1 to TRBJ2-1; unclear D gene. This CDR3 is built from 17 residues. V lost 3 bases, J lost 0 bases, and 15 bases lay in between. Per germline, CDR1 MGHRA and CDR2 YSYEKL. CDR3 sequence: CASSHGEDEASYNEQFF. The CDR3 bases are TGCGCCAGCAGCCATGGAGAGGACGAGGCCTCCTACAATGAGCAGTTCTTC.

V and J are TRBV19 and TRBJ2-1; 9 nucleotides line up with TRBD1. With V trimmed by 0 bases and J by 3 bases, 6 bases remained unmatched. The germline CDR1 and CDR2 sequences are LNHDA and SQIVND (reference sequence). The CDR3 is 17 residues long. The CDR3: CASSIDPDRGYYNEQFF. Here the CDR3 DNA reads TGTGCCAGTAGTATAGATCCGGACAGGGGTTACTACAATGAGCAGTTCTTC.